This TCR beta chain was recorded in a study of cytomegalovirus exposure and HLA in healthy donors. Overall study results and limits: TCR beta V segments were, for the most part, productive about 87% or about 30% of the time in an earlier analysis. Accurate predictions that matched the HLA-A and HLA-B alleles of most subjects were reportedly made from TCR beta sequences. TCR beta V- and J-gene trimming, according to a later analysis, was linked to a missense DCLRE1C variant.

The CDR3 covers 14 residues. Per the germline V gene, CDR1 is MDHEN and CDR2 is SYDVKM. V gave up 7 bases and J gave up 5 bases; unmatched junction bases: 6. The PCR employed 60 Vbeta primers together with 13 Jbeta primers. Profiled with immunoSEQ multiplex PCR; TCRdb holds only in-frame clones, not every one. The sample contains over 90,000 clones, roughly 70% of which appear only once. About this clone: The antigen remains undetermined.

The receptor comes from a woman aged 45-60 years in good health and CMV-seropositive. V usage is TRBV28 and J usage is TRBJ2-1, with 9 bases fitting TRBD2. The material sequenced was PBMCs. The CDR3 DNA reads as TGTGCCAGCACCGACGGGACTAGCAACAATGAGCAGTTCTTC. It specifies CASTDGTSNNEQFF.